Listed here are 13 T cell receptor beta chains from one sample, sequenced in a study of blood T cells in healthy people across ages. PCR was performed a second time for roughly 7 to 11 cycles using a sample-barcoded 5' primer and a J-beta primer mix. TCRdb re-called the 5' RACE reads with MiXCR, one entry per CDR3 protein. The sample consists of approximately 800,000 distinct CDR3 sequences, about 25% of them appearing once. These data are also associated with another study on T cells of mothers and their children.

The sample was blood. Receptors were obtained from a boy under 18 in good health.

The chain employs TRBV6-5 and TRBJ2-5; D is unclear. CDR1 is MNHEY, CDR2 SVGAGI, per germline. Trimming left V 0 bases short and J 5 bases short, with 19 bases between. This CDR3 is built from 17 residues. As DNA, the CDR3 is TGTGCCAGCAGTTACTCGATGGGCTTCAAGGGAAGTGAGACCCAGTACTTC. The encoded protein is CASSYSMGFKGSETQYF.

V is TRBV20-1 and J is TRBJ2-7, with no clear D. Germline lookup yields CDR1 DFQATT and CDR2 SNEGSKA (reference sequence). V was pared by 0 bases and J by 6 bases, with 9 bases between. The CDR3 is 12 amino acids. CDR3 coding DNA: TGCAGTGCTAGAGATGGCCTAACCGAGCAGTACTTC. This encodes CSARDGLTEQYF.

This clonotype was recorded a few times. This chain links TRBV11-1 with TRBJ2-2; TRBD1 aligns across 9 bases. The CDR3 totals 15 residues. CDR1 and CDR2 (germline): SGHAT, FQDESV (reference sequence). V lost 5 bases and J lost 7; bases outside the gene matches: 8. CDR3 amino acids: CASSLDRGGDGELFF. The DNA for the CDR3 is TGTGCCAGCAGCCTGGACAGGGGAGGTGACGGGGAGCTGTTTTTT.

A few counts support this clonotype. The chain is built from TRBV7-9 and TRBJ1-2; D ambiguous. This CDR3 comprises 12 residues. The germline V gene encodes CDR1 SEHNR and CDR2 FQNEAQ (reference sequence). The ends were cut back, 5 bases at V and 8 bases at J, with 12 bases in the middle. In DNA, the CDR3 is TGTGCCAGCAGCCCGGGTCCGGAGGGCTACACCTTC. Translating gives CASSPGPEGYTF.

The CDR3 DNA follows: TGCAGCGCTAGGGTATCGGAGGACTATGGCTACACCTTC. Translation: CSARVSEDYGYTF. This chain uses TRBV29-1 with TRBJ1-2; the D is unclear. Germline V lookup: CDR1 SQVTM, CDR2 ANQGSEA. The length of the CDR3 is 13 residues. Trimming removed 7 bases from V and 3 bases from J, with 15 bases in between.

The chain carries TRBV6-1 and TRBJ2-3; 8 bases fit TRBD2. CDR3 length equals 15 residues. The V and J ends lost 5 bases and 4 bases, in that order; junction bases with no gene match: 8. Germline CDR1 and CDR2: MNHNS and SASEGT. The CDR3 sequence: CASSRSGSQSDTQYF. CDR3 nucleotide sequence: TGTGCCAGCAGTCGAAGCGGGAGTCAATCAGATACGCAGTATTTT.

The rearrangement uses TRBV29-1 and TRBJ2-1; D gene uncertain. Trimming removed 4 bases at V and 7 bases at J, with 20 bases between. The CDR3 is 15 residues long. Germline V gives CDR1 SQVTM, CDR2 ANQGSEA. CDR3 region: CSVGVGNGVRNEQFF. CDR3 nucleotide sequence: TGCAGCGTTGGGGTGGGGAATGGGGTTCGTAATGAGCAGTTCTTC.

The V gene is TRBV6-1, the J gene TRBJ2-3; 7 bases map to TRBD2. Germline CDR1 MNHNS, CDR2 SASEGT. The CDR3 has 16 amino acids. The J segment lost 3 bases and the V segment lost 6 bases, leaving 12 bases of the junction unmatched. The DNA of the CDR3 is TGTGCCAGCAGCCTAGGGAGGCGGGGACTAACAGATACGCAGTATTTT. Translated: CASSLGRRGLTDTQYF.

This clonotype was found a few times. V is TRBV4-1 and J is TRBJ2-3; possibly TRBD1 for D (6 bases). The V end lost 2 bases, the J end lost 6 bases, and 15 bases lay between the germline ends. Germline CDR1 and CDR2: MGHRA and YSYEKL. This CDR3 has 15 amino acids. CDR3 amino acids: CASSQLVAGVDTQYF. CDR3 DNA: TGCGCCAGCAGCCAATTAGTGGCAGGGGTGGATACGCAGTATTTT.

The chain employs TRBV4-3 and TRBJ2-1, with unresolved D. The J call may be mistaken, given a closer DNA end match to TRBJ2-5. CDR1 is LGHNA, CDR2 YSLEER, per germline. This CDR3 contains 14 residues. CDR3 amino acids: CASSQDYSGETQYF. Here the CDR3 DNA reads TGCGCCAGCAGCCAAGATTATTCTGGGGAGACCCAGTACTTC.

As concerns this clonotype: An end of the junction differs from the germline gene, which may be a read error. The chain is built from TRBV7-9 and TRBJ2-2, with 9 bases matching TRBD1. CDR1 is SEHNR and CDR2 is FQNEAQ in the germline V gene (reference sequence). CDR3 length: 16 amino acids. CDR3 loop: CASSSPSGTGTGELFF. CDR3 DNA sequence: TGTGCCAGCAGCTCCCCTTCCGGGACAGGGACCGGGGAACTGTTTTTT.

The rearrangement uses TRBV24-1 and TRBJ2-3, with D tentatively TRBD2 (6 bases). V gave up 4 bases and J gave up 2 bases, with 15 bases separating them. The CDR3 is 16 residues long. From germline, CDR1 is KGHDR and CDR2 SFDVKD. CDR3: CATSEPRSGSTDTQYF. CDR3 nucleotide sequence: TGTGCCACCAGTGAACCTCGTAGCGGTTCCACAGATACGCAGTATTTT.

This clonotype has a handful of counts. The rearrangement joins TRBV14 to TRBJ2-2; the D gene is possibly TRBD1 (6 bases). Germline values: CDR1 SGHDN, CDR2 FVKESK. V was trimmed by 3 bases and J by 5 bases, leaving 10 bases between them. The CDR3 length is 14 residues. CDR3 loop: CASSQDSWTGELFF. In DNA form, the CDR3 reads TGTGCCAGCAGCCAGGACAGTTGGACCGGGGAGCTGTTTTTT.